These T cell receptor beta chains were read from a single sample in a study of beta chain features in type 1 diabetes. The method was immunoSEQ multiplex PCR; TCRdb's version includes in-frame clones alone and lacks a portion of them. In the table there are about 930,000 clones, 15% to 20% of which are singletons. The sample consisted of naive CD4+ T cells from blood. These receptors originate from a woman under 30 in good health. Each CDR3 is given with its conserved first and last residue. A D gene is named only where the DNA matches it firmly. Only part of the rows carry a size: once, few, many, or a class if the clone is expanded.

j_call: TRBJ2-7; clone_size: -; d_call: TRBD2; cdr3_length: 15; v_call: TRBV7-2; cdr3_aa: CASSLILAGSYEQYF; cdr3_nt: TGTGCCAGCAGCTTAATACTAGCGGGCTCCTACGAGCAGTACTTC
j_call: TRBJ1-5; clone_size: -; d_call: -; cdr3_length: 14; v_call: TRBV10-3; cdr3_aa: CAIGTGNSNQPQHF; cdr3_nt: TGTGCCATAGGGACCGGTAATAGCAATCAGCCCCAGCATTTT
j_call: TRBJ1-2; clone_size: -; d_call: -; cdr3_length: 16; v_call: TRBV6-6; cdr3_aa: CASSYSGAGVSMGYTF; cdr3_nt: TGTGCCAGCAGTTACTCCGGGGCAGGGGTTTCGATGGGCTACACCTTC
j_call: TRBJ1-3; clone_size: -; d_call: -; cdr3_length: 16; v_call: TRBV7-9; cdr3_aa: CASSLAGGASGNTIYF; cdr3_nt: TGTGCCAGCAGCTTAGCGGGGGGAGCCTCTGGAAACACCATATATTTT
j_call: TRBJ1-2; clone_size: -; d_call: TRBD1; cdr3_length: 17; v_call: TRBV28; cdr3_aa: CASSQSLGGQTAYGYTF; cdr3_nt: TGTGCCAGCAGTCAAAGTCTTGGGGGACAGACGGCGTATGGCTACACCTTC
j_call: TRBJ2-1; clone_size: few; d_call: TRBD2; cdr3_length: 15; v_call: TRBV7-2; cdr3_aa: CASSLGLAGYNEQFF; cdr3_nt: TGTGCCAGCAGCTTGGGACTAGCGGGGTACAATGAGCAGTTCTTC
j_call: TRBJ2-3; clone_size: few; d_call: -; cdr3_length: 15; v_call: TRBV6-5; cdr3_aa: CASRRTGYFTDTQYF; cdr3_nt: TGTGCCAGCAGGCGTACAGGGTATTTCACAGATACGCAGTATTTT
j_call: TRBJ1-1; clone_size: few; d_call: -; cdr3_length: 13; v_call: TRBV15; cdr3_aa: CATSRARGPEAFF; cdr3_nt: TGTGCCACCAGCAGGGCGAGGGGTCCTGAAGCTTTCTTT
j_call: TRBJ2-7; clone_size: -; d_call: TRBD1; cdr3_length: 13; v_call: TRBV28; cdr3_aa: CASGPGQGVEQYF; cdr3_nt: TGTGCCAGTGGCCCGGGACAGGGGGTCGAGCAGTACTTC
j_call: TRBJ2-1; clone_size: few; d_call: -; cdr3_length: 15; v_call: TRBV4-2; cdr3_aa: CASSQGFRGRGEQFF; cdr3_nt: TGTGCCAGCAGCCAAGGGTTTAGGGGGAGGGGTGAGCAGTTCTTC
j_call: TRBJ2-4; clone_size: few; d_call: -; cdr3_length: 17; v_call: TRBV2; cdr3_aa: CASSPPSGLLAKNIQYF; cdr3_nt: TGTGCCAGCAGTCCCCCGAGCGGGTTGCTGGCCAAAAACATTCAGTACTTC
j_call: TRBJ2-2; clone_size: few; d_call: -; cdr3_length: 13; v_call: TRBV19; cdr3_aa: CASGVSLAGELFF; cdr3_nt: TGTGCCAGTGGGGTCTCTTTGGCCGGGGAGCTGTTTTTT
j_call: TRBJ2-3; clone_size: -; d_call: TRBD2; cdr3_length: 16; v_call: TRBV6-5; cdr3_aa: CASSYSPSGSTDTQYF; cdr3_nt: TGTGCCAGCAGTTACTCTCCTAGCGGGAGCACAGATACGCAGTATTTT
j_call: TRBJ2-7; clone_size: -; d_call: -; cdr3_length: 11; v_call: TRBV29-1; cdr3_aa: CSTGRGNEQYF; cdr3_nt: TGCAGCACAGGGAGAGGAAACGAGCAGTACTTC
j_call: TRBJ2-3; clone_size: -; d_call: -; cdr3_length: 15; v_call: TRBV25-1; cdr3_aa: CASSEFKRETDTQYF; cdr3_nt: TGTGCCAGCAGTGAATTTAAGCGCGAGACAGATACGCAGTATTTT
j_call: TRBJ1-5; clone_size: -; d_call: -; cdr3_length: 15; v_call: TRBV6-1; cdr3_aa: CASSGAGNSNQPQHF; cdr3_nt: TGTGCCAGCAGTGGGGCAGGGAATAGCAATCAGCCCCAGCATTTT
j_call: TRBJ2-1; clone_size: -; d_call: TRBD2; cdr3_length: 15; v_call: TRBV5-4; cdr3_aa: CASSSLAGVSNEQFF; cdr3_nt: TGTGCCAGCAGCTCCTTAGCGGGAGTCAGCAATGAGCAGTTCTTC
j_call: TRBJ2-3; clone_size: few; d_call: TRBD1; cdr3_length: 15; v_call: TRBV5-1; cdr3_aa: CASSGGQGGTDTQYF; cdr3_nt: TGCGCCAGCAGCGGCGGACAGGGAGGTACAGATACGCAGTATTTT
j_call: TRBJ1-2; clone_size: -; d_call: TRBD1; cdr3_length: 13; v_call: TRBV4-3; cdr3_aa: CASSPGGSYGYTF; cdr3_nt: TGCGCCAGCAGCCCAGGGGGGTCCTATGGCTACACCTTC
j_call: TRBJ2-1; clone_size: -; d_call: TRBD2; cdr3_length: 19; v_call: TRBV15; cdr3_aa: CATSRPIATGTSGHNEQFF; cdr3_nt: TGTGCCACCAGCAGACCTATTGCAACCGGGACTAGTGGGCACAATGAGCAGTTCTTC
j_call: TRBJ2-3; clone_size: -; d_call: TRBD2; cdr3_length: 15; v_call: TRBV5-6; cdr3_aa: CASSFLTSGKVTQYF; cdr3_nt: TGTGCCAGCAGCTTCTTGACTAGCGGGAAGGTTACGCAGTATTTT
j_call: TRBJ1-1; clone_size: few; d_call: TRBD1; cdr3_length: 15; v_call: TRBV4-1; cdr3_aa: CASSQAGTANTEAFF; cdr3_nt: TGCGCCAGCAGCCAAGCCGGGACAGCGAACACTGAAGCTTTCTTT
j_call: TRBJ1-5; clone_size: -; d_call: TRBD1; cdr3_length: 19; v_call: TRBV18; cdr3_aa: CAGSPQPLGQGGSNQPQHF; cdr3_nt: TGTGCCGGCTCACCCCAACCTCTCGGACAGGGCGGGAGCAATCAGCCCCAGCATTTT
j_call: TRBJ2-1; clone_size: few; d_call: -; cdr3_length: 13; v_call: TRBV9; cdr3_aa: CASSGDRYNEQFF; cdr3_nt: TGTGCCAGCAGCGGAGACCGTTACAATGAGCAGTTCTTC
j_call: TRBJ1-5; clone_size: few; d_call: -; cdr3_length: 12; v_call: TRBV28; cdr3_aa: CASRRTVQPQHF; cdr3_nt: TGTGCCAGCAGGCGGACAGTACAGCCCCAGCATTTT
j_call: TRBJ2-5; clone_size: -; d_call: -; cdr3_length: 17; v_call: TRBV9; cdr3_aa: CASSAKAGGRLQETQYF; cdr3_nt: TGTGCCAGCAGCGCGAAGGCCGGGGGACGATTACAAGAGACCCAGTACTTC
j_call: TRBJ1-2; clone_size: -; d_call: TRBD1; cdr3_length: 15; v_call: TRBV4-2; cdr3_aa: CASSQEQGALYGYTF; cdr3_nt: TGTGCCAGCAGCCAGGAACAGGGGGCACTCTATGGCTACACCTTC
j_call: TRBJ1-4; clone_size: few; d_call: TRBD1; cdr3_length: 13; v_call: TRBV5-1; cdr3_aa: CASSRTGDEKLFF; cdr3_nt: TGCGCCAGCAGCCGGACAGGGGATGAAAAACTGTTTTTT
j_call: TRBJ2-1; clone_size: -; d_call: -; cdr3_length: 16; v_call: TRBV7-3; cdr3_aa: CASSPFVVTSYNEQFF; cdr3_nt: TGTGCCAGCAGCCCTTTCGTGGTTACCTCCTACAATGAGCAGTTCTTC
j_call: TRBJ2-5; clone_size: -; d_call: -; cdr3_length: 15; v_call: TRBV28; cdr3_aa: CATSGQLAIQETQYF; cdr3_nt: TGTGCCACATCTGGGCAACTAGCAATCCAAGAGACCCAGTACTTC
j_call: TRBJ1-5; clone_size: few; d_call: -; cdr3_length: 14; v_call: TRBV28; cdr3_aa: CASSLSRLNQPQHF; cdr3_nt: TGTGCCAGCAGTTTATCTAGACTCAATCAGCCCCAGCATTTT
j_call: TRBJ2-7; clone_size: -; d_call: TRBD1; cdr3_length: 15; v_call: TRBV18; cdr3_aa: CASSPGTGGSYEQYF; cdr3_nt: TGTGCCAGCTCCCCCGGGACAGGGGGCAGCTACGAGCAGTACTTC
j_call: TRBJ1-5; clone_size: -; d_call: -; cdr3_length: 13; v_call: TRBV28; cdr3_aa: CASSPDFNQPQHF; cdr3_nt: TGTGCCAGCAGTCCAGATTTCAATCAGCCCCAGCATTTT
j_call: TRBJ2-3; clone_size: -; d_call: TRBD2; cdr3_length: 15; v_call: TRBV9; cdr3_aa: CASRKTSVSTDTQYF; cdr3_nt: TGTGCCAGCAGAAAGACTAGCGTCAGTACAGATACGCAGTATTTT
j_call: TRBJ1-1; clone_size: -; d_call: -; cdr3_length: 15; v_call: TRBV7-8; cdr3_aa: CASSSKGIRLTEAFF; cdr3_nt: TGTGCCAGCAGCTCGAAGGGAATACGGCTCACTGAAGCTTTCTTT
j_call: TRBJ2-1; clone_size: few; d_call: TRBD1; cdr3_length: 14; v_call: TRBV18; cdr3_aa: CASSPPTGVYEQFF; cdr3_nt: TGTGCCAGCTCACCTCCGACAGGGGTATATGAGCAGTTCTTC
j_call: TRBJ2-3; clone_size: -; d_call: -; cdr3_length: 15; v_call: TRBV21-1; cdr3_aa: CASSAPGLVWDTQYF; cdr3_nt: TGTGCCAGCAGCGCGCCGGGACTAGTATGGGATACGCAGTATTTT
j_call: TRBJ2-7; clone_size: few; d_call: -; cdr3_length: 14; v_call: TRBV6-6; cdr3_aa: CASQLGTAVYEQYF; cdr3_nt: TGTGCCTCCCAACTCGGCACAGCAGTTTACGAGCAGTACTTC
j_call: TRBJ2-1; clone_size: many; d_call: -; cdr3_length: 14; v_call: TRBV23-1; cdr3_aa: CASSQSHRYNEQFF; cdr3_nt: TGCGCCAGCAGTCAATCGCACAGATACAATGAGCAGTTCTTC
j_call: TRBJ2-7; clone_size: -; d_call: -; cdr3_length: 18; v_call: TRBV10-1; cdr3_aa: CASNSRVERSRSCYEQYF; cdr3_nt: TGCGCCAGCAATAGTAGAGTGGAAAGGTCTCGGTCATGCTACGAGCAGTACTTC
j_call: TRBJ2-3; clone_size: few; d_call: -; cdr3_length: 11; v_call: TRBV28; cdr3_aa: CASSGLYTQYF; cdr3_nt: TGTGCCAGCAGTGGGCTCTATACGCAGTATTTT
j_call: TRBJ2-5; clone_size: few; d_call: -; cdr3_length: 16; v_call: TRBV4-3; cdr3_aa: CASSQLLGGSAETQYF; cdr3_nt: TGCGCCAGCAGCCAACTACTAGGGGGTTCAGCGGAGACCCAGTACTTC
j_call: TRBJ1-1; clone_size: few; d_call: -; cdr3_length: 14; v_call: TRBV5-8; cdr3_aa: CASSSYLMNTEAFF; cdr3_nt: TGTGCCAGCAGCTCTTACTTAATGAACACTGAAGCTTTCTTT
j_call: TRBJ2-1; clone_size: -; d_call: -; cdr3_length: 11; v_call: TRBV7-9; cdr3_aa: CASSYDNEQFF; cdr3_nt: TGTGCCAGCAGCTATGATAATGAGCAGTTCTTC
j_call: TRBJ2-7; clone_size: -; d_call: -; cdr3_length: 13; v_call: TRBV4-2; cdr3_aa: CASSQETYYEQYF; cdr3_nt: TGTGCCAGCAGCCAAGAGACTTACTACGAGCAGTACTTC